These 2 T cell receptor beta chains were all obtained from the same sample, sequenced in a study of blood T cell repertoires in COVID-19. Some clones are missing from TCRdb's copy, which holds only in-frame ones; the method was immunoSEQ multiplex PCR. The table lists roughly 90,000 clones, around 90% of them singletons, with more than 2% in the top ten. Sequencing was done on a sample of peripheral blood. These receptors all come from a middle-aged man with acute or convalescent COVID-19.

A single count supports this clone. Written as DNA, the CDR3 is TGTGCCAGCAGTTACTCGAGGCGGGACAACACTGAAGCTTTCTTT. This encodes CASSYSRRDNTEAFF. V and J are TRBV6-5 and TRBJ1-1, with D maybe TRBD1 (5 bases). The CDR3 runs 15 residues. From germline, CDR1 is MNHEY and CDR2 SVGAGI. Trimming left V 0 bases short and J 2 bases short, with 10 bases between.

CDR3 region: CASSSRQGSNQPQHF. DNA of the CDR3: TGTGCCAGCAGCTCGCGACAGGGTAGCAATCAGCCCCAGCATTTT. The chain combines TRBV28 with TRBJ1-5; 7 bases are a match to TRBD1. V shed 6 bases, J shed 0 bases, and the junction held 5 bases outside the gene matches. This CDR3 has 15 residues. Germline-derived CDR1 and CDR2 are MDHEN and SYDVKM.